The 15 T cell receptor beta chains below come from one sample, sequenced in a study of blood T cells in healthy people across ages. The second PCR ran about 6 to 12 cycles with a sample-barcoded 5' primer and J-beta primers. MiXCR, applied by TCRdb to the 5' RACE reads, yields one record per CDR3 protein. Of some 710,000 distinct CDR3 sequences detected, 35% to 60% appear once; the ten largest clones hold 15% to 20%. Sequenced sample: blood. Source of these receptors: a man aged 80 or over in good health.

This chain links TRBV4-3 with TRBJ2-1, with D uncertain. The V end lost 1 base, the J end lost 3 bases, and 13 bases lay between the germline ends. Germline V gene data show CDR1 as LGHNA and CDR2 as YSLEER. This CDR3 contains 16 residues. The CDR3: CASSQGVGGDYNEQFF. The CDR3 bases are TGCGCCAGCAGCCAAGGTGTGGGCGGAGACTACAATGAGCAGTTCTTC.

CDR3 DNA: TGCAGTGCTGGGTGGCAGGGGAGTAATTCACCCCTCCACTTT. Its translation: CSAGWQGSNSPLHF. This chain uses TRBV20-1 with TRBJ1-6; the D gene is possibly TRBD1 (6 bases). Germline CDR1 is DFQATT and CDR2 is SNEGSKA (reference sequence). Between the trimmed V and J ends, which lost 5 bases and 6 bases, there was a span of 14 bases. The CDR3 has 14 residues.

This clonotype has a handful of counts. The chain has TRBV7-2 and TRBJ2-1; the D call may be TRBD1 or TRBD2 (5 bases each). The V and J ends lost 5 bases and 4 bases respectively, with 15 bases between them. CDR1 and CDR2 from the germline V gene are SGHTA and FQGNSA. CDR3 length: 15 residues. In DNA form, the CDR3 reads TGTGCCAGCAGCGACGACGCCGAGGGGTACAATGAGCAGTTCTTC. Its protein product is CASSDDAEGYNEQFF.

This clonotype occurred a few times. The chain employs TRBV2 and TRBJ1-2, with 7 bases identical to TRBD1. The CDR3 consists of 13 residues. Germline V lookup: CDR1 SNHLY, CDR2 FYNNEI. V lost 6 bases, J lost 8 bases, and 9 bases stayed unmatched. CDR3 loop: CASSNRQGEGYTF. The CDR3 bases are TGTGCCAGCAGCAACAGACAGGGCGAAGGCTACACCTTC.

The CDR3 sequence: CASSLSGGQGEQYF. Written as DNA, the CDR3 is TGTGCCAGCAGTTTAAGTGGGGGGCAGGGCGAGCAGTACTTC. The V gene is TRBV27, the J gene TRBJ2-7, with D perhaps given as TRBD1 or TRBD2 (6 bases each). The CDR3 has 14 amino acids. Germline CDR1 MNHEY, CDR2 SMNVEV (reference sequence). The V end lost 2 bases, the J end lost 6 bases, and 14 bases lay between the germline ends.

V is TRBV20-1 and J is TRBJ2-1; 14 nucleotides line up with TRBD2. The J segment lost 7 bases and the V segment lost 6 bases, leaving 8 bases of the junction unmatched. CDR3 length: 15 amino acids. Germline-derived CDR1 and CDR2 are DFQATT and SNEGSKA (reference sequence). The CDR3 region has the DNA TGCAGTGCCCCGGGACTAGCGGGAGCAGGGAATGAGCAGTTCTTC. Its protein is CSAPGLAGAGNEQFF.

The chain's CDR3 is CSASLLTGCGQYF. The CDR3, as DNA: TGCAGTGCTAGCCTCCTCACAGGGTGCGGGCAGTACTTC. The chain uses TRBV20-1 and TRBJ2-4, with D perhaps matching TRBD1 (6 bases). Germline V gives CDR1 DFQATT, CDR2 SNEGSKA (reference sequence). The CDR3 has 13 amino acids. The V end was cut by 3 bases, the J end by 13 bases, with 19 bases between.

The chain employs TRBV20-1 and TRBJ2-5; TRBD1 aligns across 10 bases. The length of the CDR3 is 15 residues. The germline CDR1 and CDR2 sequences are DFQATT and SNEGSKA (reference sequence). The V segment lost 6 bases and the J segment 2 bases; nucleotides outside the gene matches: 9. The CDR3 is CSAIRDRGRQETQYF. The CDR3 bases are TGCAGTGCAATCCGGGACAGGGGCCGACAAGAGACCCAGTACTTC.

This clonotype was seen more than once but under ten times. The rearrangement links TRBV7-8 to TRBJ2-7; 8 bases match TRBD1. This CDR3 comprises 14 residues. The germline V gene encodes CDR1 SGHVS and CDR2 FQNEAQ. V shed 5 bases, J shed 5 bases, and the junction held 8 bases outside the gene matches. As DNA, the CDR3 is TGTGCCAGCAGCCGGCGGACAGGGAGCCACGAGCAGTACTTC. Its protein product is CASSRRTGSHEQYF.

V usage is TRBV7-2 and J usage is TRBJ1-5; D may be TRBD1 (5 bases). V dropped 5 bases and J dropped 3 bases, with 17 bases sitting between them. The CDR3 extends over 16 amino acids. From germline, CDR1 is SGHTA and CDR2 FQGNSA. The CDR3 region has the DNA TGTGCCAGCAGCCCGCAGGGTGTAAGGGACAATCAGCCCCAGCATTTT. Translation: CASSPQGVRDNQPQHF.

Only a few counts were recorded for this clonotype. The chain is built from TRBV6-2 or TRBV6-3 and TRBJ2-7, with a possible D match to TRBD1 (5 bases). There are 16 residues in the CDR3. The germline CDR1 and CDR2 sequences are MNHEY and SVGEGT. V lost 0 bases, J lost 5 bases, and 17 bases lay in between. DNA of the CDR3: TGTGCCAGCAGTTACTCCCTCCCAGGGCTGGCACACGAGCAGTACTTC. Protein sequence: CASSYSLPGLAHEQYF.

The chain is built from TRBV6-7 and TRBJ2-7, with 9 bases lining up with TRBD2. TRBV6-7 is classed as an ORF, of uncertain function. CDR3 length: 16 residues. V dropped 0 bases and J dropped 7; count of bases not matched to a gene: 10. CDR3 region: CASSYSRLAGYNEQYF. DNA for the CDR3: TGTGCCAGCAGTTACTCTCGGCTAGCGGGGTACAATGAGCAGTACTTC.

This clonotype has just a few counts. The gene calls are TRBV27 and TRBJ2-7, with 8 positions matching TRBD1. The junction had 7 bases not matched to a gene; V was cut back by 0 bases and J by 3 bases. Germline CDR1 and CDR2: MNHEY and SMNVEV (reference sequence). The CDR3 runs 16 residues. The CDR3: CASSLSTGDKGYEQYF. In DNA form, the CDR3 reads TGTGCCAGCAGTTTATCGACAGGGGATAAGGGCTACGAGCAGTACTTC.

The chain recombines TRBV10-3 with TRBJ1-1; 7 bases are shared with TRBD1. The germline CDR1 and CDR2 sequences are ENHRY and SYGVKD. The CDR3 contains 15 residues. V dropped 6 bases and J dropped 2; count of bases not matched to a gene: 9. CDR3 sequence reads: CAIRTQGQVNTEAFF. The DNA of the CDR3 is TGTGCCATCAGGACCCAAGGACAGGTTAACACTGAAGCTTTCTTT.

This clonotype turned up a few times. The chain joins TRBV20-1 to TRBJ2-3, with D perhaps matching TRBD1 (5 bases). In germline, CDR1 is DFQATT, CDR2 SNEGSKA (reference sequence). This CDR3 contains 14 residues. V lost 4 bases and J lost 1, with 12 bases in between. The CDR3 here is CSAIDSLGTDTQYF. Here the CDR3 DNA reads TGCAGTGCTATTGACAGTCTCGGCACAGATACGCAGTATTTT.